Following are 10 T cell receptor beta chains from one sample sequenced in a study of identical twins. From the 5' RACE reads, TCRdb called clonotypes with MiXCR, one entry per CDR3 protein. The sample has over 600,000 distinct CDR3 sequences, approximately 21% seen once; the top ten hold more than 4%. The sample was also linked to a second study, of T cells expressing NK-cell markers.

Input material: PBMCs. These receptors all come from a young woman in good health.

This chain links TRBV9 with TRBJ2-3, with 7 bases lining up with TRBD2. The V gene end was trimmed by 4 bases and the J gene end by 0 bases; junction bases not matched to a gene: 11. The CDR3 runs to 17 residues. The germline V gene has CDR1 SGDLS and CDR2 YYNGEE. This CDR3 reads CASSPHSSGLSTDTQYF. As DNA, the CDR3 is TGTGCCAGCAGCCCGCACTCTAGCGGTTTAAGCACAGATACGCAGTATTTT.

The chain combines TRBV10-2 with TRBJ2-7; D is unclear. The CDR3 has 13 residues. The germline gives CDR1 WSHSY, CDR2 SAAADI. V was clipped by 0 bases and J by 3 bases, with 6 bases between them. The CDR3 bases are TGCGCCAGCAGTGAGTCGGCCCTCTACGAGCAGTACTTC. Translation gives CASSESALYEQYF.

This chain joins TRBV2 and TRBJ2-3; D is unclear. Looked up from germline, CDR1 is SNHLY and CDR2 is FYNNEI. Deletions cut 1 base from V and 6 bases from J, with 8 bases between. The CDR3 is made up of 13 amino acids. CDR3 in DNA: TGTGCCAGCAGTGAAGGTCGGCTGGATACGCAGTATTTT. This gives the protein CASSEGRLDTQYF. Supplemented by reference TRBV2 and TRBJ2-3, the full variable domain reads EPEVTQTPSHQVTQMGQEVILRCVPISNHLYFYWYRQILGQKVEFLVSFYNNEISEKSEIFDDQFSVERPDGSNFTLKIRSTKLEDSAMYFCASSEGRLDTQYFGPGTRLTVL.

The sample holds one count of this clonotype. The genes are TRBV6-1 and TRBJ2-1; 7 positions agree with TRBD2. CDR1 and CDR2 (germline): MNHNS, SASEGT. The V and J ends lost 6 bases and 3 bases, in that order; junction bases with no gene match: 14. This CDR3 region has 17 residues. The CDR3 sequence is CASSPGVSASGYNEQFF. CDR3 bases: TGTGCCAGCAGCCCCGGGGTGAGTGCTAGCGGCTACAATGAGCAGTTCTTC.

This clonotype turned up a few times. The chain employs TRBV5-5 and TRBJ2-2; D is unresolved. The CDR3 length is 15 residues. Germline V CDR1 and CDR2: SGHKS, YYEKEE (reference sequence). Deletions cut 2 bases from V and 0 bases from J, with 8 bases between. CDR3 in amino acids: CASSFRTANTGELFF. Here the CDR3 DNA reads TGTGCCAGCAGCTTTCGAACAGCGAACACCGGGGAGCTGTTTTTT.

CDR3 protein: CSVAAGASYEQYF. Written as DNA, the CDR3 is TGCAGCGTTGCTGCGGGCGCGTCCTACGAGCAGTACTTC. The V call is TRBV29-1, the J call TRBJ2-7, with D possibly TRBD2 on 5 matching bases. The germline CDR1 and CDR2 sequences are SQVTM and ANQGSEA. This CDR3 region has 13 residues. V was cut by 4 bases and J by 1 base, with 11 bases left in between.

The sample holds one count of this clonotype. Just one base apart from a much larger clone, this may be a read error. CDR3 nucleotide sequence: TGCAGCGCCAGGGGGGCCCCCACAGATACGCAGTATTTT. Translated, it gives CSARGAPTDTQYF. This chain connects TRBV29-1 to TRBJ2-3; a possible D gene is TRBD1 (7 bases). Germline CDR1 is SQVTM and CDR2 is ANQGSEA. CDR3 size: 13 residues. The germline V and J ends were trimmed by 7 bases and 2 bases, with 13 bases remaining between them.

This clonotype came up many times. This rearrangement joins TRBV12-3 or TRBV12-4 to TRBJ1-4; D is unclear. The CDR3 consists of 12 residues. The ends were cut back, 7 bases at V and 7 bases at J, with 10 bases in the middle. For the CDR3, the DNA is TGTGCCAGCACCCTTCGAGGTGAAAAACTGTTTTTT. Protein: CASTLRGEKLFF.

This clonotype was seen a handful of times. DNA for the CDR3: TGCAGTGCCAAGATCGGGGCGGCGAACACTGAAGCTTTCTTT. It specifies CSAKIGAANTEAFF. V and J are TRBV20-1 and TRBJ1-1; tentatively, D is TRBD1 (5 bases). The germline V gene has CDR1 DFQATT and CDR2 SNEGSKA (reference sequence). The length of the CDR3 is 14 residues. With 6 bases removed from V and 1 base from J, the gap between germline ends came to 15 bases.

This rearrangement joins TRBV29-1 to TRBJ2-3, with TRBD1 matching over 8 bases. The CDR3 loop spans 13 amino acids. Germline CDR1 reads SQVTM; CDR2 reads ANQGSEA. The V and J ends lost 7 bases and 1 base, in that order; junction bases with no gene match: 4. CDR3 coding DNA: TGCAGCGGATCGGGACAGGGCACAGATACGCAGTATTTT. Translation gives CSGSGQGTDTQYF.